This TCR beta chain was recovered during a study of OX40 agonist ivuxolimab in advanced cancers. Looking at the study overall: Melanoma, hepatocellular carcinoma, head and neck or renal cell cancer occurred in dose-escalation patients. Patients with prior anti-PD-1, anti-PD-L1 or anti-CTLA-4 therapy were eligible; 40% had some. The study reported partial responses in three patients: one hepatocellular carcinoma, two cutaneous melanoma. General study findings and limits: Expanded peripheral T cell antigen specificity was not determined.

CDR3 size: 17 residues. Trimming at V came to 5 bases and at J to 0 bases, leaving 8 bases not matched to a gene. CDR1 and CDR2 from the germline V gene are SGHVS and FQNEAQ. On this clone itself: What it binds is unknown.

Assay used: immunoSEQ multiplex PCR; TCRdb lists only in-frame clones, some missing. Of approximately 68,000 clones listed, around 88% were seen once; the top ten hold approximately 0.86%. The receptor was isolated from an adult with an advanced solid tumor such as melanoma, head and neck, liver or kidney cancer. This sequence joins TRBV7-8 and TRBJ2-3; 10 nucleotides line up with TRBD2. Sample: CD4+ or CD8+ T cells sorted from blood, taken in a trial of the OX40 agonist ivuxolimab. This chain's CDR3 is CASSPTLAGSSTDTQYF. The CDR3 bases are TGTGCCAGCAGCCCAACACTAGCGGGGTCTAGCACAGATACGCAGTATTTT. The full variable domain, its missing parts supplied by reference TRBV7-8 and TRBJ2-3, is GAGVSQSPRYKVAKRGQDVALRCDPISGHVSLFWYQQALGQGPEFLTYFQNEAQLDKSGLPSDRFFAERPEGSVSTLKIQRTQQEDSAVYLCASSPTLAGSSTDTQYFGPGTRLTVL.